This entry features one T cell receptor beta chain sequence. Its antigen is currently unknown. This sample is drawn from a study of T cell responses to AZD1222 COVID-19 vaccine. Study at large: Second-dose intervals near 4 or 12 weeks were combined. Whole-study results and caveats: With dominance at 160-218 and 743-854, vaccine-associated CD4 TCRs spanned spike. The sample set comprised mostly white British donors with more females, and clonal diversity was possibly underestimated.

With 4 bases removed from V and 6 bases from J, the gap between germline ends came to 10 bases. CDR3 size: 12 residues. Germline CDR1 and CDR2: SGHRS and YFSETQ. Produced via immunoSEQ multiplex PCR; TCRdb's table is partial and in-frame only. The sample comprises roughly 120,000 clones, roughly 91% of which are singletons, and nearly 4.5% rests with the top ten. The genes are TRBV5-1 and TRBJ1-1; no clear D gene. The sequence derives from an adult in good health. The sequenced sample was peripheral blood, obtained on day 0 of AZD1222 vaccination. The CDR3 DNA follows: TGCGCCAGCAGCGAAGGGCGGGCTGAAGCTTTCTTT. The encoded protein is CASSEGRAEAFF. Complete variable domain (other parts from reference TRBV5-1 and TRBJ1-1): KAGVTQTPRYLIKTRGQQVTLSCSPISGHRSVSWYQQTPGQGLQFLFEYFSETQRNKGNFPGRFSGRQFSNSRSEMNVSTLELGDSALYLCASSEGRAEAFFGQGTRLTVV.